These 32 T cell receptor beta chains were sequenced from one sample in a study of shared clonotypes between healthy human individuals (dated by TCRdb to 2019 to 2021). Receptor libraries were prepared by the immunoSEQ multiplex PCR assay. In its TCRdb copy, this immuneACCESS table keeps in-frame sequences only and misses some clones. Where compared with another copy, unresolved V genes explain less than half of these, and the others have no known cause. The sample records some 2.1 million clones, roughly 95% of which are singletons. The top ten clones comprise 0.13% of the sample. The sequencing sample was made of naive CD4+ T cells sorted from blood. The cell subset or site label here, explained by the study, means: CD45RA+ positively selected. The receptor set was obtained from a man between 18 and 29 years old in good health.

The rearrangement joins TRBV19 to TRBJ2-7; 7 bases agree with TRBD1. The V gene's germline CDR1 is LNHDA and CDR2 SQIVND (reference sequence). The CDR3 consists of 13 residues. Unmatched junction bases numbered 0, after V lost 3 bases and J lost 1 base. The CDR3 region is CASSMDRSYEQYF. CDR3 DNA sequence: TGTGCCAGTAGTATGGACAGGTCCTACGAGCAGTACTTC.

DNA of the CDR3: TGCGCCAGCAGCGGGGGCCCGGACAGACGCACTGAAGCTTTCTTT. This sequence encodes CASSGGPDRRTEAFF. V is TRBV4-1 and J is TRBJ1-1, with D possibly being TRBD1 (6 bases). Trimming removed 5 bases at V and 4 bases at J, with 17 bases between. CDR1 is MGHRA and CDR2 is YSYEKL in the germline V gene. This CDR3 comprises 15 residues.

Points on this clone: Other DNA sequences of this sample code for an identical CDR3. The chain carries TRBV6-1 and TRBJ2-3; D is perhaps TRBD2 (5 bases). V gave up 4 bases and J gave up 7 bases, with 9 bases separating them. The CDR3 contains 12 residues. The V gene's germline CDR1 is MNHNS and CDR2 SASEGT. In nucleotides, the CDR3 is TGTGCCAGCAGTGGACCGGGGAATACGCAGTATTTT. Translated, it gives CASSGPGNTQYF.

In regard to this clone: At the DNA level, this CDR3 is encoded by other sequences in the same sample as well. V gene TRBV9 combines with J gene TRBJ1-3; the D is unclear. Germline CDR1 SGDLS, CDR2 YYNGEE. Trimming pared 0 bases from V and 1 base from J, leaving 8 bases between. The CDR3 has 15 residues. CDR3 DNA: TGTGCCAGCAGCGTAGCGTCGAGTTCTGGAAACACCATATATTTT. This sequence encodes CASSVASSSGNTIYF.

This clone was seen a single time. The chain joins TRBV9 to TRBJ2-3; D gene uncertain. This CDR3 has 15 residues. The ends were cut back, 0 bases at V and 0 bases at J, with 8 bases in the middle. Germline lookup yields CDR1 SGDLS and CDR2 YYNGEE. The CDR3 DNA sequence: TGTGCCAGCAGCGTAGGTGGGATTAGCACAGATACGCAGTATTTT. Encoded protein: CASSVGGISTDTQYF.

The rearrangement joins TRBV15 to TRBJ1-1; D unresolved. The germline V gene encodes CDR1 LNHNV and CDR2 YYDKDF (reference sequence). The CDR3 contains 13 residues. V shed 4 bases and J shed 4 bases, with 10 bases lying between them. CDR3 coding DNA: TGTGCCACCAGCAAGGGCCCCTTCACTGAAGCTTTCTTT. Protein: CATSKGPFTEAFF. Supplemented by reference TRBV15 and TRBJ1-1, the full variable domain reads DAMVIQNPRYQVTQFGKPVTLSCSQTLNHNVMYWYQQKSSQAPKLLFHYYDKDFNNEADTPDNFQSRRPNTSFCFLDIRSPGLGDTAMYLCATSKGPFTEAFFGQGTRLTVV.

The rearrangement links TRBV6-5 to TRBJ1-6; 9 bases match TRBD1. The CDR3 contains 16 residues. The germline V gene encodes CDR1 MNHEY and CDR2 SVGAGI. The V and J ends lost 0 bases and 9 bases, in that order; junction bases with no gene match: 6. CDR3 loop: CASSYSTGQGFSPLHF. The DNA for the CDR3 is TGTGCCAGCAGTTACTCGACAGGACAGGGGTTTTCACCCCTCCACTTT.

The chain employs TRBV5-1 and TRBJ2-5; TRBD2 aligns across 10 bases. V dropped 4 bases and J dropped 3; count of bases not matched to a gene: 3. This CDR3 comprises 14 residues. Germline V gene lookup returns CDR1 SGHRS and CDR2 YFSETQ. In nucleotides, the CDR3 is TGCGCCAGCAGCGTGCTAGCGGGGGAAGAGACCCAGTACTTC. Translating it yields CASSVLAGEETQYF.

The V and J genes are TRBV30 and TRBJ1-1; D not certain. Trimming shortened V by 5 bases and J by 10 bases, and 20 bases separated the two germline ends. The CDR3 is 13 residues long. Germline CDR1 GTSNPN, CDR2 SVGIG (reference sequence). The CDR3 DNA sequence: TGTGCCTGGGGCCCGGGGTCAGAGAGGGCAGCTTTCTTT. This gives the protein CAWGPGSERAAFF. Full variable domain (rest looked up from reference TRBV30 and TRBJ1-1): SQTIHQWPATLVQPVGSPLSLECTVEGTSNPNLYWYRQAAGRGLQLLFYSVGIGQISSEVPQNLSASRPQDRQFILSSKKLLLSDSGFYLCAWGPGSERAAFFGQGTRLTVV.

Only one count was recorded for this clone. This chain joins TRBV20-1 and TRBJ2-7, with unresolved D. The CDR3 contains 11 residues. Germline V gene data show CDR1 as DFQATT and CDR2 as SNEGSKA (reference sequence). V lost 5 bases to trimming and J lost 2 bases, with 7 bases between them. CDR3 in amino acids: CSAEVAYEQYF. Written as DNA, the CDR3 is TGCAGTGCTGAGGTAGCCTACGAGCAGTACTTC.

This clone was seen just once. This chain links TRBV29-1 with TRBJ2-3; the D gene could be TRBD1 or TRBD2 (5 bases each). CDR3 length: 13 amino acids. CDR1 and CDR2 (germline): SQVTM, ANQGSEA. V lost 6 bases, J lost 2 bases, and 12 bases lay in between. CDR3 nucleotides: TGCAGCGTGGCCAGGGACGACACAGATACGCAGTATTTT. This gives the protein CSVARDDTDTQYF.

This chain uses TRBV7-6 with TRBJ1-1, with a weak D call TRBD1 (6 bases). The CDR3 sequence is 15 residues long. Trimming removed 3 bases at V and 3 bases at J, with 14 bases between. CDR1 is SGHVS and CDR2 is FNYEAQ in the germline V gene. The CDR3 sequence is CASSFLGRGDTEAFF. CDR3 nucleotides: TGTGCCAGCAGCTTTCTAGGCAGGGGTGACACTGAAGCTTTCTTT.

The rearrangement joins TRBV30 to TRBJ1-1; D gene unclear. This CDR3 contains 16 residues. Germline V gene data show CDR1 as GTSNPN and CDR2 as SVGIG (reference sequence). Trimming left V 1 base short and J 5 bases short, with 20 bases between. As DNA, the CDR3 is TGTGCCTGGAGTGGGTCTTCCAGGCCTTTAACAACTGAAGCTTTCTTT. It yields the protein CAWSGSSRPLTTEAFF.

J is TRBJ1-2 and V is TRBV20-1; TRBD1 aligns across 7 bases. This CDR3 is 10 amino acids long. The J segment lost 7 bases and the V segment lost 7 bases, leaving 3 bases of the junction unmatched. Per the germline V gene, CDR1 is DFQATT and CDR2 is SNEGSKA (reference sequence). CDR3 sequence reads: CSVQGPGYTF. CDR3 coding DNA: TGCAGTGTACAGGGGCCTGGCTACACCTTC.

The chain combines TRBV5-4 with TRBJ2-7, with TRBD1 as a possible D gene (6 bases). V lost 3 bases and J lost 2, with 12 bases in between. CDR1 SGHNT and CDR2 YYREEE come from the germline V gene (reference sequence). CDR3 length: 14 amino acids. The CDR3 is CASSSPGAPYEQYF. For the CDR3, the DNA is TGTGCCAGCAGCTCACCAGGGGCCCCCTACGAGCAGTACTTC.

Written as DNA, the CDR3 is TGTGCCAGCAGGGGGACAGGGCACACAGATACGCAGTATTTT. Its translation: CASRGTGHTDTQYF. The chain joins TRBV2 to TRBJ2-3; TRBD1 agrees at 9 bases. Germline lookup yields CDR1 SNHLY and CDR2 FYNNEI. The CDR3 is made up of 14 amino acids. J lost 2 bases, V lost 6 bases, and 3 bases had no gene match.

The chain employs TRBV30 and TRBJ2-3; TRBD2 aligns across 7 bases. After removal of 2 bases from V and 1 base from J, the junction contained 3 bases not matched to a gene. This CDR3 has 14 residues. Germline-derived CDR1 and CDR2 are GTSNPN and SVGIG (reference sequence). CDR3: CAWSSGLGTDTQYF. CDR3 in DNA: TGTGCCTGGAGTTCTGGACTAGGCACAGATACGCAGTATTTT.

The J gene is TRBJ2-5, the V gene TRBV12-5, with a weak D call TRBD1 (6 bases). The CDR3 runs to 15 residues. The germline V gene has CDR1 LGHNT and CDR2 FRNRAP. V lost 5 bases to trimming and J lost 1 base, with 14 bases between them. The CDR3 loop reads CASGPLGQTQETQYF. The CDR3, as DNA: TGTGCTAGTGGTCCCTTAGGACAGACCCAAGAGACCCAGTACTTC.

The chain recombines TRBV5-4 with TRBJ2-2; possible D gene TRBD1, 5 bases. CDR1 SGHNT and CDR2 YYREEE come from the germline V gene (reference sequence). V lost 2 bases and J lost 6, with 14 bases in between. The CDR3 runs 15 residues. In DNA form, the CDR3 reads TGTGCCAGCAGCTTTCCTCAAGGACACCCCGGGGAGCTGTTTTTT. Translating it yields CASSFPQGHPGELFF.

The V call is TRBV6-6, the J call TRBJ1-2; D uncertain. CDR3 length: 13 residues. Germline CDR1 and CDR2: MNHNY and SVGAGI (reference sequence). Trimming took off 7 bases at V and 0 bases at J, with 9 bases between the two ends. The DNA of the CDR3 is TGTGCCAGCATCCTGAGGGCTAACTATGGCTACACCTTC. This codes for CASILRANYGYTF.

The chain combines TRBV5-1 with TRBJ1-2; perhaps TRBD1 as D (5 bases). Germline CDR1 is SGHRS and CDR2 is YFSETQ. CDR3 length: 16 residues. V lost 4 bases and J lost 5, with 21 bases in between. The CDR3 DNA sequence: TGCGCCAGCAGCGATCCATCAGGGATGGGGGGTTATGGCTACACCTTC. Translation gives CASSDPSGMGGYGYTF.

This clone has a single count. V gene TRBV14 combines with J gene TRBJ1-5; tentative D call: TRBD1 (5 bases). The V and J ends lost 2 bases and 6 bases respectively, with 11 bases between them. This CDR3 comprises 14 residues. The germline V gene has CDR1 SGHDN and CDR2 FVKESK. CDR3 in amino acids: CASSQQGNGQPQHF. The DNA of the CDR3 is TGTGCCAGCAGCCAACAGGGTAATGGTCAGCCCCAGCATTTT.

The chain is built from TRBV10-1 and TRBJ1-3, with TRBD1 matching 8 bases. The CDR3 contains 15 residues. Per the germline V gene, CDR1 is WNHNN and CDR2 is SYGVQD (reference sequence). The trim removed 5 bases at V and 4 bases at J, leaving 7 bases unmatched. This CDR3 is CASSKGQVDGNTIYF. The CDR3, as DNA: TGCGCCAGCAGTAAGGGACAGGTGGACGGAAACACCATATATTTT.

A remark on this clone: Sequence at one end of the junction differs from germline and may be a read error. The genes are TRBV11-2 and TRBJ2-1; the match to TRBD2 covers 9 bases. The CDR3 has 15 residues. CDR1 and CDR2 from the germline V gene are SGHAT and FQNNGV. The CDR3 sequence is CASSSQRGEYSEQFF. As DNA, the CDR3 is TGTGCCAGCAGCTCGCAGCGGGGGGAATACAGTGAGCAGTTCTTC.

The rearrangement uses TRBV30 and TRBJ1-2, with D uncertain. Trimming cost V 1 base and J 7 bases, with 13 bases left between them. Germline V lookup: CDR1 GTSNPN, CDR2 SVGIG (reference sequence). CDR3 length equals 13 residues. The CDR3 sequence: CAWSGQAHPGYTF. The CDR3 nucleotides read TGTGCCTGGAGTGGTCAGGCCCACCCTGGCTACACCTTC. The variable domain in full, with the rest retrieved from reference TRBV30 and TRBJ1-2, is SQTIHQWPATLVQPVGSPLSLECTVEGTSNPNLYWYRQAAGRGLQLLFYSVGIGQISSEVPQNLSASRPQDRQFILSSKKLLLSDSGFYLCAWSGQAHPGYTFGSGTRLTVV.

The J gene is TRBJ2-5, the V gene TRBV13; no clear D. Germline-derived CDR1 and CDR2 are PRHDT and FYEKMQ (reference sequence). The CDR3 runs 14 residues. V was cut by 5 bases and J by 5 bases, with 15 bases left in between. CDR3 residues: CASSRARVEETQYF. DNA of the CDR3: TGTGCCAGCAGCCGCGCTCGGGTGGAGGAGACCCAGTACTTC.

The genes are TRBV7-6 and TRBJ2-2; D is uncertain. In germline, CDR1 is SGHVS, CDR2 FNYEAQ. This CDR3 has 12 amino acids. The V gene lost 4 bases and the J gene lost 7 bases, with 7 bases spanning the gap. CDR3: CASSSWGGELFF. For the CDR3, the DNA is TGTGCCAGCAGCTCATGGGGCGGGGAGCTGTTTTTT.

V usage is TRBV6-5 and J usage is TRBJ1-5; no clear D gene. CDR3 length: 15 residues. With 6 bases removed from V and 1 base from J, the gap between germline ends came to 13 bases. Per germline, CDR1 MNHEY and CDR2 SVGAGI. DNA for the CDR3: TGTGCCAGCAGCCCCGGCGGGGTCAGCAATCAGCCCCAGCATTTT. Amino acid sequence: CASSPGGVSNQPQHF.

This sequence joins TRBV10-1 and TRBJ2-7; unclear D gene. Germline values: CDR1 WNHNN, CDR2 SYGVQD (reference sequence). Trimming took off 6 bases at V and 0 bases at J, with 15 bases between the two ends. The CDR3 length is 15 residues. This chain's CDR3 is CASSPGAANSYEQYF. CDR3 nucleotides: TGCGCCAGCAGCCCCGGCGCAGCTAACTCCTACGAGCAGTACTTC.

As to this clone: The junction does not match germline at one end; this may be a read error. The chain recombines TRBV7-7 with TRBJ2-2; D is perhaps TRBD2 (5 bases). There are 18 residues in the CDR3. Germline V gene sequence: CDR1 SSHAT, CDR2 FNYEAQ (reference sequence). Here the CDR3 reads CASSPGVMEVYRTGELFF. CDR3 nucleotides: TGTGCTAGCAGCCCTGGGGTGATGGAGGTATATAGGACCGGGGAGCTGTTTTTT.

The J gene is TRBJ2-7, the V gene TRBV5-5, with 9 bases matching TRBD2. J gave up 4 bases and V 4 bases, and 12 bases lay outside the gene matches. The CDR3 loop spans 16 amino acids. Germline loops: CDR1 SGHKS, CDR2 YYEKEE (reference sequence). The CDR3 DNA reads TGTGCCAGCAGCATTAGCGGGGGAGACATACCGTACGAGCAGTACTTC. This codes for CASSISGGDIPYEQYF.

The J gene is TRBJ2-1, the V gene TRBV10-3; possibly TRBD2 for D (6 bases). Germline-derived CDR1 and CDR2 are ENHRY and SYGVKD. This CDR3 is 14 amino acids long. The V and J ends lost 10 bases and 7 bases respectively, with 20 bases between them. This CDR3 is CASKLGGGSNEQFF. CDR3 in DNA: TGTGCCAGCAAGCTCGGTGGGGGGTCAAATGAGCAGTTCTTC.